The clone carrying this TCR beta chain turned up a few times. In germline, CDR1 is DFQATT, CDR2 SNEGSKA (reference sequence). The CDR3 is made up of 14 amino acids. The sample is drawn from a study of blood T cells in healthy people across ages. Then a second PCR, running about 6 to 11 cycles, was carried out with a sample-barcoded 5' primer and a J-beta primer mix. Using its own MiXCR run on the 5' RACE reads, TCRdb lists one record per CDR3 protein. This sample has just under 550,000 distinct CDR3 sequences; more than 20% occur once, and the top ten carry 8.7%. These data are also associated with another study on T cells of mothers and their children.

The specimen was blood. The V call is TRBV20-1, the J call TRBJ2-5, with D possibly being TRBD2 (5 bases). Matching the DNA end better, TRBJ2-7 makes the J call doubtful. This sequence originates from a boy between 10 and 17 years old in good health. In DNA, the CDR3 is TGCAGTGCTAGGAGGACTCAGAGCTCCTACGAGCAGTACTTC. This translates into CSARRTQSSYEQYF.